This T cell receptor beta chain was retrieved from a study of shared T cell receptors in the human thymus. Between the trimmed V and J ends, which lost 1 base and 8 bases, there was a span of 12 bases. Per the germline V gene, CDR1 is LNHNV and CDR2 is YYDKDF (reference sequence). The CDR3 spans 14 residues. The method was immunoSEQ multiplex PCR; TCRdb's version includes in-frame clones alone and lacks a portion of them. The sample has approximately 490,000 clones; more than 75% are singletons. This sample was shared with a second study, whose subject was human thymus T cells. That source adds: Immunologically healthy infants in Finland undergoing congenital heart defect surgery were the donors. Thymic tissue was derived from resections collected during corrective heart surgery. Gene usage (both V and J) appeared biased in thymic and blood repertoires. Thymic repertoires of unrelated individuals were reported in related research to overlap highly.

The gene calls are TRBV15 and TRBJ2-1; D is uncertain. The specimen was thymocytes. This sequence was found in a boy younger than two with a congenital heart defect. The CDR3 spells CATSRVGRRHEQFF. CDR3 bases: TGTGCCACCAGCAGAGTGGGCAGGCGCCATGAGCAGTTCTTC.